This entry features one T cell receptor (beta chain) sequence. The record originates from a study of cytotoxic CD8 clonotypes in ibrutinib-treated CLL. V lost 5 bases to trimming and J lost 1 base, with 5 bases between them. The CDR3 contains 12 residues. CDR1 and CDR2 from the germline V gene are SGHAT and FQNNGV. Profiling relied on immunoSEQ multiplex PCR, and the TCRdb table lists in-frame clones only, not all of them. The sample lists roughly 190,000 clones, approximately 68% occurring once. The sequence was obtained from a human donor with chronic lymphocytic leukemia. The V call is TRBV11-2, the J call TRBJ1-1; D remains ambiguous. The sequenced sample was PBMCs, obtained after 24 months of ibrutinib treatment. The CDR3 region is CASSLRNTEAFF. The CDR3 DNA reads as TGTGCCAGCAGCCTGAGGAACACTGAAGCTTTCTTT.